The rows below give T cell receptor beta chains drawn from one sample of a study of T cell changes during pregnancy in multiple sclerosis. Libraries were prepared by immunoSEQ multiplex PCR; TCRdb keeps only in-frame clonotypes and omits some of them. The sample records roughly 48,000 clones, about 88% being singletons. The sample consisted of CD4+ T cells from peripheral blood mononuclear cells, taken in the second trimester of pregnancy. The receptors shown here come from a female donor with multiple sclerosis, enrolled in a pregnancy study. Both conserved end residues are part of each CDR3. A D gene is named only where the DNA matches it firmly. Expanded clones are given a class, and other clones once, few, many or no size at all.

cdr3_nt: TGTGCCACCAGCAGAGATTGGCAAAACACTGAAGCTTTCTTT; cdr3_aa: CATSRDWQNTEAFF; j_call: TRBJ1-1; clone_size: few; v_call: TRBV15; d_call: NA
cdr3_nt: TGTGCCAGCACTTCCCAGACTAGCGGGATCTACGAGCAGTACTTC; cdr3_aa: CASTSQTSGIYEQYF; j_call: TRBJ2-7; clone_size: many; v_call: TRBV2; d_call: TRBD2
cdr3_nt: TGTGCCAGCAGCCCGGCCCCCGGGACAGGGGAGGCGGAAAAACTGTTTTTT; cdr3_aa: CASSPAPGTGEAEKLFF; j_call: TRBJ1-4; clone_size: NA; v_call: TRBV7-9; d_call: TRBD1
cdr3_nt: TGCGCCAGCAGACGAGAACCCCTCGATGGCACCGGGGAGCTGTTTTTT; cdr3_aa: CASRREPLDGTGELFF; j_call: TRBJ2-2; clone_size: NA; v_call: TRBV5-1; d_call: NA
cdr3_nt: TGCGCCAGCAGCGAAGGGACAGGGGGGAATGAGCAGTTCTTC; cdr3_aa: CASSEGTGGNEQFF; j_call: TRBJ2-1; clone_size: NA; v_call: TRBV5-1; d_call: TRBD1
cdr3_nt: TGTGCCAGCAGTCGCGACACTGAAGCTTTCTTT; cdr3_aa: CASSRDTEAFF; j_call: TRBJ1-1; clone_size: NA; v_call: TRBV6-6; d_call: NA
cdr3_nt: TGTGCCAGCAGCTTAGTGAGGGGAGGGGAAAAACTGTTTTTT; cdr3_aa: CASSLVRGGEKLFF; j_call: TRBJ1-4; clone_size: NA; v_call: TRBV7-2; d_call: NA
cdr3_nt: TGCAGCGTTCGGACTAGCTCCTACGAGCAGTACTTC; cdr3_aa: CSVRTSSYEQYF; j_call: TRBJ2-7; clone_size: NA; v_call: TRBV29-1; d_call: TRBD2
cdr3_nt: TGCGCCAGCAGCTTAGGGGGTGGCGGCAACGAGCAGTACTTC; cdr3_aa: CASSLGGGGNEQYF; j_call: TRBJ2-7; clone_size: NA; v_call: TRBV5-1; d_call: NA
cdr3_nt: TGTGCCAGCAGATTGGGACAGGGGGGATATGGCTACACCTTC; cdr3_aa: CASRLGQGGYGYTF; j_call: TRBJ1-2; clone_size: NA; v_call: TRBV9; d_call: TRBD1
cdr3_nt: TGTGCCAGCAGACCTAGCAGGGGGCGAGAGCAGTACTTC; cdr3_aa: CASRPSRGREQYF; j_call: TRBJ2-7; clone_size: many; v_call: TRBV2; d_call: TRBD1
cdr3_nt: TGTGCCAGTACCCTCGGACAGTCAACTAATGAAAAACTGTTTTTT; cdr3_aa: CASTLGQSTNEKLFF; j_call: TRBJ1-4; clone_size: NA; v_call: TRBV19; d_call: NA
cdr3_nt: TGTGCCAGCAGCCAAGAATTGTGGCAGGTGAACACCGGGGAGCTGTTTTTT; cdr3_aa: CASSQELWQVNTGELFF; j_call: TRBJ2-2; clone_size: NA; v_call: TRBV14; d_call: NA
cdr3_nt: TGCGCCAGCAGTCTATCGGGACAGGGGGGTACTGAAGCTTTCTTT; cdr3_aa: CASSLSGQGGTEAFF; j_call: TRBJ1-1; clone_size: NA; v_call: TRBV10-1; d_call: TRBD1
cdr3_nt: TGTGCCTGGAGTTGGGGACAGGGGGCGGGCTACACCTTC; cdr3_aa: CAWSWGQGAGYTF; j_call: TRBJ1-2; clone_size: NA; v_call: TRBV30; d_call: TRBD1
cdr3_nt: TGTGCCAGTAGTATCCCCTACAGCGGGAGGTTAGCTTACAATGAGCAGTTCTTC; cdr3_aa: CASSIPYSGRLAYNEQFF; j_call: TRBJ2-1; clone_size: NA; v_call: TRBV19; d_call: TRBD2
cdr3_nt: TGCGCCAGCAGCTTGGGGGCGACAGACGACACAGATACGCAGTATTTT; cdr3_aa: CASSLGATDDTDTQYF; j_call: TRBJ2-3; clone_size: NA; v_call: TRBV5-1; d_call: NA
cdr3_nt: TGTGCCTGGAGTGGACAGGGTTTAAGGTCCGGCAATCAGCCCCAGCATTTT; cdr3_aa: CAWSGQGLRSGNQPQHF; j_call: TRBJ1-5; clone_size: NA; v_call: TRBV30; d_call: TRBD1
cdr3_nt: TGTGCCTGGAGTCCCCAGGGACTTCGCAATCAGCCCCAGCATTTT; cdr3_aa: CAWSPQGLRNQPQHF; j_call: TRBJ1-5; clone_size: once; v_call: TRBV30; d_call: NA
cdr3_nt: TGTGCCAGCAGCCGAGACAGGTCAGAGACCCAGTACTTC; cdr3_aa: CASSRDRSETQYF; j_call: TRBJ2-5; clone_size: few; v_call: TRBV5-4; d_call: NA
cdr3_nt: TGTGCCAGCAGCCAAGAACTGACAGGGGAGCAGTACTTC; cdr3_aa: CASSQELTGEQYF; j_call: TRBJ2-7; clone_size: NA; v_call: TRBV14; d_call: TRBD1
cdr3_nt: TGCGCCAGCAGCTTGACCGGCCGGGGCAATGAGCAGTTCTTC; cdr3_aa: CASSLTGRGNEQFF; j_call: TRBJ2-1; clone_size: NA; v_call: TRBV5-1; d_call: NA
cdr3_nt: TGTGCCAGCAGTGAGGAGGCCGCCGCTAGCGGGAGTGGGGCCTGGACCGGGGAGCTGTTTTTT; cdr3_aa: CASSEEAAASGSGAWTGELFF; j_call: TRBJ2-2; clone_size: NA; v_call: TRBV2; d_call: TRBD2
cdr3_nt: TGTGCCAGCAGTTCCCAATTTAGCGGAGACTACGAGCAGTACTTC; cdr3_aa: CASSSQFSGDYEQYF; j_call: TRBJ2-7; clone_size: NA; v_call: TRBV27; d_call: NA
cdr3_nt: TGTGCCAGTACTCTGACAGGGGGCGCAGATACGCAGTATTTT; cdr3_aa: CASTLTGGADTQYF; j_call: TRBJ2-3; clone_size: NA; v_call: TRBV19; d_call: TRBD1
cdr3_nt: TGTGCCAGCAGTACAGGGGCCAGCTACGAGCAGTACTTC; cdr3_aa: CASSTGASYEQYF; j_call: TRBJ2-7; clone_size: few; v_call: TRBV28; d_call: TRBD1
cdr3_nt: TGTGCCAGTAGTATAGATCTTCTAGCGGGCTCCTACAATGAGCAGTTCTTC; cdr3_aa: CASSIDLLAGSYNEQFF; j_call: TRBJ2-1; clone_size: NA; v_call: TRBV19; d_call: TRBD2
cdr3_nt: TGTGCCAGCAGCTCGGACAGGGGAGAGACCCAGTACTTC; cdr3_aa: CASSSDRGETQYF; j_call: TRBJ2-5; clone_size: NA; v_call: TRBV7-8; d_call: TRBD1
cdr3_nt: TGCGCCAGCAGCTTGGTTTCTGACAATGAGCAGTTCTTC; cdr3_aa: CASSLVSDNEQFF; j_call: TRBJ2-1; clone_size: NA; v_call: TRBV5-1; d_call: NA
cdr3_nt: TGCGCCAGCAGCCTAGAAGGCAGGGTGGCGGGCACAGATACGCAGTATTTT; cdr3_aa: CASSLEGRVAGTDTQYF; j_call: TRBJ2-3; clone_size: NA; v_call: TRBV5-1; d_call: NA
cdr3_nt: TGTGCCAGTAGTAACGGACAGAATTCGTATGGCTACACCTTC; cdr3_aa: CASSNGQNSYGYTF; j_call: TRBJ1-2; clone_size: few; v_call: TRBV19; d_call: NA
cdr3_nt: TGTGCCAGCAGCCAAGTCGGGTACAGGGGAAACAATAGCAATCAGCCCCAGCATTTT; cdr3_aa: CASSQVGYRGNNSNQPQHF; j_call: TRBJ1-5; clone_size: NA; v_call: TRBV4-2; d_call: TRBD1
cdr3_nt: TGTGCCATACATCAGGGGCCCCAAGAGACCCAGTACTTC; cdr3_aa: CAIHQGPQETQYF; j_call: TRBJ2-5; clone_size: once; v_call: TRBV10-3; d_call: NA
cdr3_nt: TGTGCCATCAGTGAGTCGGGCAGGTACTATGGCTACACCTTC; cdr3_aa: CAISESGRYYGYTF; j_call: TRBJ1-2; clone_size: NA; v_call: TRBV10-3; d_call: NA
cdr3_nt: TGTGCCAGCAGCCGACTAGCGGGAAGTGATGAGCAGTTCTTC; cdr3_aa: CASSRLAGSDEQFF; j_call: TRBJ2-1; clone_size: NA; v_call: TRBV5-8; d_call: TRBD2
cdr3_nt: TGTGCCAGCAGCCCGGGGGGTAGCGGGACCCAAGAGACCCAGTACTTC; cdr3_aa: CASSPGGSGTQETQYF; j_call: TRBJ2-5; clone_size: NA; v_call: TRBV9; d_call: TRBD2